This T cell receptor (beta chain) was sequenced in a study of T cells in Graves' hyperthyroidism and ophthalmopathy. What was amplified from RNA transcripts were TCR beta CDR3 regions. The primer set for the first-round RT-PCR of the TCR CDR3 was HTBI. TCRdb fed the multiplex PCR reads into MiXCR, producing one record per CDR3 protein. Among under 350,000 distinct CDR3 sequences listed, approximately 15% were seen once. The germline V gene encodes CDR1 DFQATT and CDR2 SNEGSKA (reference sequence). The junction had 10 bases not matched to a gene; V was cut back by 0 bases and J by 10 bases. The CDR3 runs to 15 residues. Regarding this clonotype: The target antigen is unknown.

Findings and limits, study-wide: Ophthalmopathy was model-predicted a median about six months pre-onset.

Exclusion of patients followed from uncontrolled infection, other autoimmune disease, pregnancy or lactation. Together with thyroid ultrasound, orbital computed tomography, serum thyroxine and TRAb, clinical symptoms were used for diagnoses. This rearrangement joins TRBV20-1 to TRBJ1-4; 8 bases line up with TRBD1. Sequencing input: blood. The sequence came from a woman in her sixties with Graves' ophthalmopathy. The CDR3 DNA is TGCAGTGCTAGAGATCGGGACAGGCTTCGAGGAAAACTGTTTTTT. This translates into CSARDRDRLRGKLFF.